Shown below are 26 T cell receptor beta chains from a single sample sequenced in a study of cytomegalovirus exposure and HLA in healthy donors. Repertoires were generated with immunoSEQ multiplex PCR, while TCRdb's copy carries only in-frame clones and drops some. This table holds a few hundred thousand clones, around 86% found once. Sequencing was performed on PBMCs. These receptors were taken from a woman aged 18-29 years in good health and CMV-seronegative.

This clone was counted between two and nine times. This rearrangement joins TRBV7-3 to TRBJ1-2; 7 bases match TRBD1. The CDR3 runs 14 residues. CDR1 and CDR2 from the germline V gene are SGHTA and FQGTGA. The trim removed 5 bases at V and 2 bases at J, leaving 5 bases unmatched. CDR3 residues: CASSAGTENYGYTF. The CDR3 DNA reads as TGTGCCAGCAGCGCCGGGACAGAGAACTATGGCTACACCTTC.

The DNA of the CDR3 is TGTGCCAGCAGTGAACAGGGAAAACAGCCCCAGCATTTT. As protein: CASSEQGKQPQHF. The chain links TRBV6-1 to TRBJ1-5, with D tentatively TRBD1 (5 bases). The V and J ends lost 2 bases and 7 bases respectively, with 9 bases between them. This CDR3 contains 13 residues. Germline-derived CDR1 and CDR2 are MNHNS and SASEGT.

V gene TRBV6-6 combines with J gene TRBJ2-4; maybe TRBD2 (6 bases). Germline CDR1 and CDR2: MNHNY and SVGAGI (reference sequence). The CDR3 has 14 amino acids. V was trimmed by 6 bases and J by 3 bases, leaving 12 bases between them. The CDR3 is CASSTNGGKNIQYF. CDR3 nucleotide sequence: TGTGCCAGCAGCACCAACGGGGGCAAAAACATTCAGTACTTC.

CDR3 sequence (DNA): TGTGCCAGCAGCTTGAATAGCGGGAGCCAAGAGACCCAGTACTTC. Protein product: CASSLNSGSQETQYF. This rearrangement joins TRBV7-2 to TRBJ2-5; 9 positions agree with TRBD2. Germline-derived CDR1 and CDR2 are SGHTA and FQGNSA. The V gene end was trimmed by 3 bases and the J gene end by 1 base; junction bases not matched to a gene: 3. This CDR3 comprises 15 residues.

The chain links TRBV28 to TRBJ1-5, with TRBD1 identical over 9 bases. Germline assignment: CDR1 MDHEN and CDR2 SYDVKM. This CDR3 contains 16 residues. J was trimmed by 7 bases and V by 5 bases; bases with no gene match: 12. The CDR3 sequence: CASSIRGQGTRQPQHF. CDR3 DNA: TGTGCCAGCAGTATCCGGGGACAGGGTACGCGACAGCCCCAGCATTTT. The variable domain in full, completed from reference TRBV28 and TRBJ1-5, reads DVKVTQSSRYLVKRTGEKVFLECVQDMDHENMFWYRQDPGLGLRLIYFSYDVKMKEKGDIPEGYSVSREKKERFSLILESASTNQTSMYLCASSIRGQGTRQPQHFGDGTRLSIL.

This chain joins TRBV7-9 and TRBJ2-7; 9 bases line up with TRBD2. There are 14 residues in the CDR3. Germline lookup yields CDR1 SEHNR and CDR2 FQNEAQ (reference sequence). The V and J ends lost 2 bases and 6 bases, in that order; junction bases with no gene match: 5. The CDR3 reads CASSLPSGIGEQYF. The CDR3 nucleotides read TGTGCCAGCAGCTTACCTAGCGGGATCGGCGAGCAGTACTTC.

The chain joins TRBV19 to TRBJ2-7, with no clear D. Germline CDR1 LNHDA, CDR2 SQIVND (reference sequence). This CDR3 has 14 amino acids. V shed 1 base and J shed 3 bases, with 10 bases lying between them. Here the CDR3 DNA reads TGTGCCAGTAGTATAGGGCCCCACAGCTACGAGCAGTACTTC. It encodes CASSIGPHSYEQYF.

CDR3: CASTWTSGRGNEQFF. The CDR3 nucleotides read TGCGCCAGCACGTGGACTAGCGGGAGGGGAAATGAGCAGTTCTTC. The V gene is TRBV5-1, the J gene TRBJ2-1, with TRBD2 matching over 15 bases. Germline V gives CDR1 SGHRS, CDR2 YFSETQ. V shed 6 bases and J 7 bases; nucleotides not matched to a gene: 5. The CDR3 is 15 residues long.

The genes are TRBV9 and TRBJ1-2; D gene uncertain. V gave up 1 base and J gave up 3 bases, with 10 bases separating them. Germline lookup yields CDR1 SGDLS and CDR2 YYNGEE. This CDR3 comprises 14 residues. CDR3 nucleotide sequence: TGTGCCAGCAGCGTACGTGAGGGAGACTATGGCTACACCTTC. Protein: CASSVREGDYGYTF. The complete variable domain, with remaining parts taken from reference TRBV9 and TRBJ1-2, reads DSGVTQTPKHLITATGQRVTLRCSPRSGDLSVYWYQQSLDQGLQFLIQYYNGEERAKGNILERFSAQQFPDLHSELNLSSLELGDSALYFCASSVREGDYGYTFGSGTRLTVV.

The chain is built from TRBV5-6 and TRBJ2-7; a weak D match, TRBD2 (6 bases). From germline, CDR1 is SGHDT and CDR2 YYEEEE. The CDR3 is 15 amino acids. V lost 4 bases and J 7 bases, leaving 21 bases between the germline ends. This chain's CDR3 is CASSPWGVWAGEQYF. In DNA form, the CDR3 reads TGTGCCAGCAGCCCCTGGGGGGTGTGGGCAGGTGAGCAGTACTTC.

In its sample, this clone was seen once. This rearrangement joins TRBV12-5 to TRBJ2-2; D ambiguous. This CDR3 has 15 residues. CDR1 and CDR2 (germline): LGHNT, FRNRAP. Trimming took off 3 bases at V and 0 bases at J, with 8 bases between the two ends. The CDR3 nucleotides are TGTGCTAGTGGTTTTGTCCAATCGAACACCGGGGAGCTGTTTTTT. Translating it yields CASGFVQSNTGELFF.

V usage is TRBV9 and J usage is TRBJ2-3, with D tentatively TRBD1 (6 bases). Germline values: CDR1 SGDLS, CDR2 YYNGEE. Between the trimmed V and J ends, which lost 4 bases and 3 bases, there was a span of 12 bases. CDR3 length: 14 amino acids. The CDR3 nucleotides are TGTGCCAGCAGCCGAGGACAGACAACAGATACGCAGTATTTT. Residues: CASSRGQTTDTQYF.

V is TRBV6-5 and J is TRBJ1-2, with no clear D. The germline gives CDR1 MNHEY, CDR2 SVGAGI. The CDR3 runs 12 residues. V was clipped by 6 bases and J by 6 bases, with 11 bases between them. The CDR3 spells CASSRGLDGYTF. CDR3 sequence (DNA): TGTGCCAGCAGCCGAGGACTGGATGGCTACACCTTC.

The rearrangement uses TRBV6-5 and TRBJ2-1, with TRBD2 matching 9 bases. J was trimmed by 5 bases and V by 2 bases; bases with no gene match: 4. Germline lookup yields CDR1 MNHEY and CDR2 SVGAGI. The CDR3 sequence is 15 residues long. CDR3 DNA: TGTGCCAGCAGTTACCGAGCGGGAGGAAACAATGAGCAGTTCTTC. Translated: CASSYRAGGNNEQFF.

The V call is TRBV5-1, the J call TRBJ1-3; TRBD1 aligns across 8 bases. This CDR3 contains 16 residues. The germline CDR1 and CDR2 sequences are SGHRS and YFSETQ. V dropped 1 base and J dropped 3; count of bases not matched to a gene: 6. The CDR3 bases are TGCGCCAGCAGCTTGTATGAGACAGGGGTTGGAAACACCATATATTTT. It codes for CASSLYETGVGNTIYF.

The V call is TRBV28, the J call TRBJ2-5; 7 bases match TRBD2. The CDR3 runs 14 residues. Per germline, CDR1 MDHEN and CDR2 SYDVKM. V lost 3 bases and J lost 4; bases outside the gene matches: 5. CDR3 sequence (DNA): TGTGCCAGCAGTTTGACTAGCCTCGGAGAGACCCAGTACTTC. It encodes CASSLTSLGETQYF.

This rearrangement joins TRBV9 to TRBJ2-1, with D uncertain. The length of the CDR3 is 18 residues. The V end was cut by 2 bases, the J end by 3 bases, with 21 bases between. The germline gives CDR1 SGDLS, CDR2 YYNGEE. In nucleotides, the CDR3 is TGTGCCAGCAGCGTGGAACAGATGCAAGCCGGTTACTACAATGAGCAGTTCTTC. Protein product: CASSVEQMQAGYYNEQFF.

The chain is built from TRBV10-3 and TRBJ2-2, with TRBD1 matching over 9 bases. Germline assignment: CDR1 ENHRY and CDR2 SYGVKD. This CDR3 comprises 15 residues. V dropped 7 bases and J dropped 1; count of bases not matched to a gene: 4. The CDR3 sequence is CAITKGQGNTGELFF. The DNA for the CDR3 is TGTGCCATCACAAAGGGACAGGGGAACACCGGGGAGCTGTTTTTT.

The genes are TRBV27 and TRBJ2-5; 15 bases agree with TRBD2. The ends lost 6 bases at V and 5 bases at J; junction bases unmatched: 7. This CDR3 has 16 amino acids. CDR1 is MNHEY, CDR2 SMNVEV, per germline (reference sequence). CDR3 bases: TGTGCCAGCAGCGCCAGGACTAGCGGGAGGGGTGAGACCCAGTACTTC. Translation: CASSARTSGRGETQYF.

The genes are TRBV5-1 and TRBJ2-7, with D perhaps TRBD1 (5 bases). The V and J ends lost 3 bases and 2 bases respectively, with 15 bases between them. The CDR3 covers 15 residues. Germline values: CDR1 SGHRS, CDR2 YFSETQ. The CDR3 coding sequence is TGCGCCAGCAGCTCCACCCTGGGGCGCACCTACGAGCAGTACTTC. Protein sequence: CASSSTLGRTYEQYF.

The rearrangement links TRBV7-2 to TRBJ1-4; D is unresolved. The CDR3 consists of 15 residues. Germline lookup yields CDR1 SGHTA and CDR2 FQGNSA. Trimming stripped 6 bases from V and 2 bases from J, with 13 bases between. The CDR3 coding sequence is TGTGCCAGCAGTACCGCAGTTGGCACTAATGAAAAACTGTTTTTT. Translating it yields CASSTAVGTNEKLFF.

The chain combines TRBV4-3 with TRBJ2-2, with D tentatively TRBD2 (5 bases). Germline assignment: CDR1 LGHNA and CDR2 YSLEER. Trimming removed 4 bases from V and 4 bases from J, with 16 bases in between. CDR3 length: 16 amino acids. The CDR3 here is CASSPLRVAGTGELFF. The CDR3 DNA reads TGCGCCAGCAGCCCCCTGAGGGTGGCGGGCACCGGGGAGCTGTTTTTT.

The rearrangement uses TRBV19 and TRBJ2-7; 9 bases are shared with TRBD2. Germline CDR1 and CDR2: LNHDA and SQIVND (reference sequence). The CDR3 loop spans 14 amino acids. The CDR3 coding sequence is TGTGGCTGTGCCTTAGCGGGAGAAAACTACGAGCAGTACTTC. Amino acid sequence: CGCALAGENYEQYF.

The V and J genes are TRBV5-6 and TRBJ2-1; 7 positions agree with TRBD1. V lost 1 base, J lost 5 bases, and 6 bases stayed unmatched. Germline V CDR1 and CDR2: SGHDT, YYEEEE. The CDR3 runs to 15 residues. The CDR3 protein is CASSLPGTEDNEQFF. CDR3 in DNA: TGTGCCAGCAGCTTGCCCGGGACAGAAGACAATGAGCAGTTCTTC.

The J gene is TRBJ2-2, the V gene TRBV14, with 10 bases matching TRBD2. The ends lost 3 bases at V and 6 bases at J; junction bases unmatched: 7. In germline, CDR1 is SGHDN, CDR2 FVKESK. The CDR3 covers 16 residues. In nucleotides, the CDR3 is TGTGCCAGCAGCCAGCCTGGGACTAGCGATCCCGGGGAGCTGTTTTTT. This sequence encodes CASSQPGTSDPGELFF.

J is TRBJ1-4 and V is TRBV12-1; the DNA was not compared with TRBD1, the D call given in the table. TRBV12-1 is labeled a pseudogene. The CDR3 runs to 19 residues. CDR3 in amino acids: CASSFRGWDRGLTNEKLFF. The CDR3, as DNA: TGTGCCAGCAGCTTTCGCGGGTGGGACAGGGGTTTGACTAATGAAAAACTGTTTTTT.